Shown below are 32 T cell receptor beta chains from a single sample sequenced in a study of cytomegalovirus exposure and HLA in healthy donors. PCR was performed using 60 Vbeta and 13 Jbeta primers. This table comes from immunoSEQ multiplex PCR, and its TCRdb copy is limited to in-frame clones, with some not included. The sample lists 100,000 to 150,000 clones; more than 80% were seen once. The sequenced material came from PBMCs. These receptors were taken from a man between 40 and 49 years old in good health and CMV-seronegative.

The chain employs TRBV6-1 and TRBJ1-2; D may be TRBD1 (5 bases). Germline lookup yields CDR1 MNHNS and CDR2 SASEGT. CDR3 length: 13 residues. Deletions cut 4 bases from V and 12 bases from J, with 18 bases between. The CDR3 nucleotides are TGTGCCAGCAGTGGGACAACCAGCCGTGTGGACACCTTC. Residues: CASSGTTSRVDTF.

CDR3 bases: TGTGCCAGCAGCTTAGTCCTAGCGGACTCCTACGAGCAGTACTTC. Translating gives CASSLVLADSYEQYF. This chain joins TRBV7-9 and TRBJ2-7, with 7 bases fitting TRBD2. The CDR3 contains 15 residues. Germline CDR1 and CDR2: SEHNR and FQNEAQ (reference sequence). With 1 base clipped from V and 0 bases from J, the junction kept 3 bases outside the gene matches.

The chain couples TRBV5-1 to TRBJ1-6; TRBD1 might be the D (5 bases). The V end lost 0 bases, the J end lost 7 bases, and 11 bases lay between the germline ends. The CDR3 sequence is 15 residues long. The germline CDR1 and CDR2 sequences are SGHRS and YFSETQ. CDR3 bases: TGCGCCAGCAGCTTGGAGGGGTTCAGCAATTCACCCCTCCACTTT. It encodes CASSLEGFSNSPLHF.

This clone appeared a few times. CDR3 amino acids: CAISLGQLGTDTQYF. DNA for the CDR3: TGTGCCATCAGCCTAGGTCAGCTGGGCACAGATACGCAGTATTTT. V and J are TRBV10-3 and TRBJ2-3; D gene ambiguous. Germline CDR1 and CDR2: ENHRY and SYGVKD. CDR3 length: 15 amino acids. Trimming removed 6 bases at V and 1 base at J, with 14 bases between.

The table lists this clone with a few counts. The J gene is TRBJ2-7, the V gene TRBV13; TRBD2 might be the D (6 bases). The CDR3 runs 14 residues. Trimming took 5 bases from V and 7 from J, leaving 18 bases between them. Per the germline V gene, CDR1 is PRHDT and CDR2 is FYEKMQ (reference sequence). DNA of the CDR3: TGTGCCAGCAGCCGAGGGAGGCCGATAAGGGAGCAGTACTTC. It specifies CASSRGRPIREQYF. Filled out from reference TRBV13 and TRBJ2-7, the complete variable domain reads AAGVIQSPRHLIKEKRETATLKCYPIPRHDTVYWYQQGPGQDPQFLISFYEKMQSDKGSIPDRFSAQQFSDYHSELNMSSLELGDSALYFCASSRGRPIREQYFGPGTRLTVT.

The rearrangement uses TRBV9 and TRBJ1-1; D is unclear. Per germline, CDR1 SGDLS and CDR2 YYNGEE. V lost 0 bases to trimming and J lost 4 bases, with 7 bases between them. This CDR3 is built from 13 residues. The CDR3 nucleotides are TGTGCCAGCAGCGTAGGAGCGTTCACTGAAGCTTTCTTT. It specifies CASSVGAFTEAFF.

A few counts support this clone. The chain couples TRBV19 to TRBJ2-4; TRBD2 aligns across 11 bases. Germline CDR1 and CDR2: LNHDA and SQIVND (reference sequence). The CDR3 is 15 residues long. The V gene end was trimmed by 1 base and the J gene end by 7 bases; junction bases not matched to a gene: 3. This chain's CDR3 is CASSIVLAGGNIQYF. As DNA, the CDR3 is TGTGCCAGTAGTATAGTCCTAGCGGGGGGCAACATTCAGTACTTC.

CDR3 DNA sequence: TGTGCCTGGAGTGCATCCGACAGGGGCGAGCAGTACTTC. Translation gives CAWSASDRGEQYF. The chain uses TRBV30 and TRBJ2-7; 8 bases align to TRBD1. V shed 1 base, J shed 6 bases, and the junction held 5 bases outside the gene matches. There are 13 residues in the CDR3. CDR1 GTSNPN and CDR2 SVGIG come from the germline V gene (reference sequence). Full variable domain (rest looked up from reference TRBV30 and TRBJ2-7): SQTIHQWPATLVQPVGSPLSLECTVEGTSNPNLYWYRQAAGRGLQLLFYSVGIGQISSEVPQNLSASRPQDRQFILSSKKLLLSDSGFYLCAWSASDRGEQYFGPGTRLTVT.

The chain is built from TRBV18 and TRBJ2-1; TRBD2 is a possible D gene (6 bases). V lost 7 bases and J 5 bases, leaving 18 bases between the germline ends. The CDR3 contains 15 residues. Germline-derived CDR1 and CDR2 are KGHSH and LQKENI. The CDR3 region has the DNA TGTGCCAGCTTCCAAGCGGGCCTCAAAAACAATGAGCAGTTCTTC. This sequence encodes CASFQAGLKNNEQFF.

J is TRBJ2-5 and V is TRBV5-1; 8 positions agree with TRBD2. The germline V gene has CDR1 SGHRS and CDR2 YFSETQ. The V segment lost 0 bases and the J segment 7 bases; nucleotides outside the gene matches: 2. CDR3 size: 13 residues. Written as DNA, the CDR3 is TGCGCCAGCAGCTTGGGCCGGGAGGGGACCCAGTACTTC. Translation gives CASSLGREGTQYF.

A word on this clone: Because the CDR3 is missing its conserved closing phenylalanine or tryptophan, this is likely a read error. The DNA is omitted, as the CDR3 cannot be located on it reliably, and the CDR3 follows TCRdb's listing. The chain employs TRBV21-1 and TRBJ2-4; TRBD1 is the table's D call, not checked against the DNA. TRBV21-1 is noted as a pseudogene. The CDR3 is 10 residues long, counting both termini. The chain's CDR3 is CASSLRTASS.

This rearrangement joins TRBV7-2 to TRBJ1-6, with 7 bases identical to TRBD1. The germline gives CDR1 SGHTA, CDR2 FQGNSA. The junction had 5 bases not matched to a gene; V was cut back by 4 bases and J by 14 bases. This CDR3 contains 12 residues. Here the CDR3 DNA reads TGTGCCAGCAGCTCCGACAGGGTTGCCCTCCACTTT. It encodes CASSSDRVALHF.

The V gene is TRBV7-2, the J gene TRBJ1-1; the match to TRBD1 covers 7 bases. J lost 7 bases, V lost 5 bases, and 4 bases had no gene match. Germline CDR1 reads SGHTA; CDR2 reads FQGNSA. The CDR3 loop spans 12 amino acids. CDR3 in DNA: TGTGCCAGCAGCCTCACAGGGGTTGAAGCTTTCTTT. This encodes CASSLTGVEAFF.

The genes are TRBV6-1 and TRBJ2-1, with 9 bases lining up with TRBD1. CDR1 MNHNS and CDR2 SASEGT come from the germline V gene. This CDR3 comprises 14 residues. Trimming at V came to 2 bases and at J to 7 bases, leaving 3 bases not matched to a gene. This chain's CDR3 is CASSETTGGNEQFF. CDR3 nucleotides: TGTGCCAGCAGTGAAACGACAGGGGGGAATGAGCAGTTCTTC.

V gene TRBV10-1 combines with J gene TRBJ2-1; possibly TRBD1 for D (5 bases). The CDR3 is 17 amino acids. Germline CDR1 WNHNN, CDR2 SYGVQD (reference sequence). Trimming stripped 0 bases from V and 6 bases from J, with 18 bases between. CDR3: CASSESVGVTQSNEQFF. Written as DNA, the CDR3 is TGCGCCAGCAGTGAGTCTGTAGGGGTGACCCAAAGCAATGAGCAGTTCTTC.

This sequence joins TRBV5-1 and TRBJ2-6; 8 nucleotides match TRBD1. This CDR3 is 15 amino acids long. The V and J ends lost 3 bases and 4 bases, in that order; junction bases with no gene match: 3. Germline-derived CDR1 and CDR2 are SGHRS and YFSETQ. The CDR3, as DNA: TGCGCCAGCAGCTGGGGGGACAGGGGGGCCAACGTCCTGACTTTC. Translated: CASSWGDRGANVLTF.

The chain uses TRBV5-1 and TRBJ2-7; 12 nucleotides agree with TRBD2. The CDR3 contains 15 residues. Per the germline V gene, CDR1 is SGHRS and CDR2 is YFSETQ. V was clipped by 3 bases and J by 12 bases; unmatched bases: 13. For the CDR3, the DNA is TGCGCCAGCAGCTACGAAGGGCTAGCGGGAGGGAAGACGTACTTC. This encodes CASSYEGLAGGKTYF.

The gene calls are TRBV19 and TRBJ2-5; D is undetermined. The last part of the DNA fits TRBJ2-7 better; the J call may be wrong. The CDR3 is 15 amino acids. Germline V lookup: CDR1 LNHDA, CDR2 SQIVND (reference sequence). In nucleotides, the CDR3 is TGTGCCAGTAGTATAATGCTTATGGGCTCCTACGAGCAGTACTTC. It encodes CASSIMLMGSYEQYF.

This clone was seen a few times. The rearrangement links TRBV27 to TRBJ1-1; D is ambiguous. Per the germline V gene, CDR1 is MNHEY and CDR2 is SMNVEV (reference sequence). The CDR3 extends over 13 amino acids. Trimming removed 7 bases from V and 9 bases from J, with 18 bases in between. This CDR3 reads CASISWALGQAFF. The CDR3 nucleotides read TGTGCCAGCATCTCCTGGGCGCTGGGCCAAGCTTTCTTT.

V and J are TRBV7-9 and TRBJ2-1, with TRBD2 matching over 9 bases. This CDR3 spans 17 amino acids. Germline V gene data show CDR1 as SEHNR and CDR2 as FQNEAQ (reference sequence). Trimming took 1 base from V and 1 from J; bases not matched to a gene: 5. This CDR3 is CASSLGGGRGSYNEQFF. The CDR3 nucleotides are TGTGCCAGCAGCTTAGGGGGCGGGAGGGGGTCCTACAATGAGCAGTTCTTC.

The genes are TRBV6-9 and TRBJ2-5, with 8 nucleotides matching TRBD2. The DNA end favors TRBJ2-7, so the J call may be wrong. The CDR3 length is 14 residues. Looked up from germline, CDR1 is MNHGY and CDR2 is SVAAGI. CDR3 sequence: CASSLTSAAYEQYF. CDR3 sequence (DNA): TGTGCCAGCAGTTTGACTAGCGCAGCCTACGAGCAGTACTTC.

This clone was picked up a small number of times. CDR3 loop: CASSQDVQGAGSPLHF. The CDR3 DNA follows: TGCGCCAGCAGCCAAGATGTCCAGGGGGCAGGATCACCCCTCCACTTT. The chain couples TRBV4-3 to TRBJ1-6, with 8 bases matching TRBD1. This CDR3 spans 16 amino acids. Germline CDR1 is LGHNA and CDR2 is YSLEER. J was trimmed by 10 bases and V by 0 bases; bases with no gene match: 8.

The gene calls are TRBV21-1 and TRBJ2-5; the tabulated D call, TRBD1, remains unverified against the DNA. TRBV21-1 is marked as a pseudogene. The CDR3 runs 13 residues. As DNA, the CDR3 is TGTGCCAGCAGCTGGGGGACAGAAGAGACCCAGTACTTC. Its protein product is CASSWGTEETQYF.

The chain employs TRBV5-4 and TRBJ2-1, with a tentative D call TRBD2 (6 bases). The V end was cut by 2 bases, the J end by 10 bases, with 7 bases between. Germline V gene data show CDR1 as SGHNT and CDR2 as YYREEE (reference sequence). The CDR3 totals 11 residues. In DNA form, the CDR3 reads TGTGCCAGCAGCTTTGGGGGGGAGCAGTTCTTC. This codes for CASSFGGEQFF.

CDR3 sequence reads: CASSPQGLSGANVLTF. CDR3 bases: TGCGCCAGCAGCCCGCAGGGCCTCTCTGGGGCCAACGTCCTGACTTTC. The V call is TRBV5-1, the J call TRBJ2-6, with D perhaps TRBD1 (5 bases). CDR1 and CDR2 from the germline V gene are SGHRS and YFSETQ. The ends were cut back, 4 bases at V and 0 bases at J, with 11 bases in the middle. The CDR3 covers 16 residues. Full variable domain (missing parts from reference TRBV5-1 and TRBJ2-6): KAGVTQTPRYLIKTRGQQVTLSCSPISGHRSVSWYQQTPGQGLQFLFEYFSETQRNKGNFPGRFSGRQFSNSRSEMNVSTLELGDSALYLCASSPQGLSGANVLTFGAGSRLTVL.

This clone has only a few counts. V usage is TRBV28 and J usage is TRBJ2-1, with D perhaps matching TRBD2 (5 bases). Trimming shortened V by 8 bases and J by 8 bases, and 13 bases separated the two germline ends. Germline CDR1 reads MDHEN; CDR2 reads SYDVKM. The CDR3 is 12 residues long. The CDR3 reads CASQWTSDEQFF. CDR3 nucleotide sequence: TGTGCCAGCCAATGGACTTCGGATGAGCAGTTCTTC.

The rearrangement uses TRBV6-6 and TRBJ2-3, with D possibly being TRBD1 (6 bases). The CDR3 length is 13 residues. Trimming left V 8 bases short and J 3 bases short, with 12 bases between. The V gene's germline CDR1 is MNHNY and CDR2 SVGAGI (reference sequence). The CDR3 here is CASAYGTTDTQYF. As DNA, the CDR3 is TGTGCCAGCGCGTACGGGACAACAGATACGCAGTATTTT.

As DNA, the CDR3 is TGTGCCATCCACCAAGACAGGGATAGGGGCTACACCTTC. It translates to CAIHQDRDRGYTF. The chain has TRBV10-3 and TRBJ1-2, with TRBD1 matching over 7 bases. The V gene's germline CDR1 is ENHRY and CDR2 SYGVKD. After removal of 8 bases from V and 8 bases from J, the junction contained 11 bases not matched to a gene. CDR3 size: 13 residues.

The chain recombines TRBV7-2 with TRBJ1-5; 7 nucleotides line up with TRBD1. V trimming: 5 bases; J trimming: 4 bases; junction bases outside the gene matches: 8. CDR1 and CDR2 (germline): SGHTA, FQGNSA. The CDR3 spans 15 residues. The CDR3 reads CASSRNRDRNQPQHF. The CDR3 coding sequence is TGTGCCAGCAGCAGAAACCGGGACAGAAATCAGCCCCAGCATTTT.

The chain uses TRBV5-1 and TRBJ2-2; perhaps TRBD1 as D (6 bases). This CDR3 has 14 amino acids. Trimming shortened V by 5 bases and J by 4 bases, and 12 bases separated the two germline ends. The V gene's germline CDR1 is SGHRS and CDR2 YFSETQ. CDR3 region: CASRETGTTGELFF. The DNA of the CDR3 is TGCGCCAGCAGGGAAACAGGGACCACCGGGGAGCTGTTTTTT.

The CDR3 loop reads CASGLGAGTEYGYTF. In DNA, the CDR3 is TGTGCTAGTGGTTTGGGAGCCGGGACAGAGTATGGCTACACCTTC. The chain joins TRBV12-5 to TRBJ1-2; 7 nucleotides match TRBD1. The V and J ends lost 1 base and 5 bases, in that order; junction bases with no gene match: 7. The CDR3 has 15 amino acids. Germline loops: CDR1 LGHNT, CDR2 FRNRAP.

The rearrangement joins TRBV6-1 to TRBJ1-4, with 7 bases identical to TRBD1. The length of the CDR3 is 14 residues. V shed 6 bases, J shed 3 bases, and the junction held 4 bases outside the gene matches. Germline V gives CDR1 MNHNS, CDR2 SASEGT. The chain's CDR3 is CASRRGLSNEKLFF. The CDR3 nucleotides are TGTGCCAGCAGAAGGGGGCTTTCTAATGAAAAACTGTTTTTT.